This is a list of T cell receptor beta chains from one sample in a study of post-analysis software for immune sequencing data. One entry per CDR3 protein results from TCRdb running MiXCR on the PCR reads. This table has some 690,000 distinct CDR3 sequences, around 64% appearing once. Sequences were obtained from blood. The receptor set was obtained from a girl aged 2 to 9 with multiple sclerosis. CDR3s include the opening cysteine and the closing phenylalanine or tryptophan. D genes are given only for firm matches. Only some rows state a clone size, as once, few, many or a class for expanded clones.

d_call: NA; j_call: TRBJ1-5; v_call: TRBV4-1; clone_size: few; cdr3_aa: CASSRAGHGNQPQHF; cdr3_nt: TGCGCCAGCAGCCGAGCAGGGCACGGCAATCAGCCCCAGCATTTT
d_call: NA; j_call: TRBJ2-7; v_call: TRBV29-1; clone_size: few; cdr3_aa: CSVLSGDEQYF; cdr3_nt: TGCAGCGTTTTATCTGGCGACGAGCAGTACTTC
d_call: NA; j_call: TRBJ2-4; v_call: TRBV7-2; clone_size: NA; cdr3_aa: CASSPGRGRGNIQYF; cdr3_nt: TGTGCCAGCAGCCCAGGCAGGGGAAGAGGAAACATTCAGTACTTC
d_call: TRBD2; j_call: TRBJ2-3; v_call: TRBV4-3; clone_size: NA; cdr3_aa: CASSQDPAGGRADTQYF; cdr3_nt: TGCGCCAGCAGCCAAGATCCAGCGGGGGGCCGTGCAGATACGCAGTATTTT
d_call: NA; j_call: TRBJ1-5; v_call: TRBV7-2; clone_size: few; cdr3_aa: CASSRFARGQPQHF; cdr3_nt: TGTGCCAGCAGCCGGTTTGCAAGGGGCCAGCCCCAGCATTTT
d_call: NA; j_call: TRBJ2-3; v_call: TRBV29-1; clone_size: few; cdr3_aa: CSVALPGGTDTQYF; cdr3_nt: TGCAGCGTTGCGCTGCCAGGGGGCACAGATACGCAGTATTTT
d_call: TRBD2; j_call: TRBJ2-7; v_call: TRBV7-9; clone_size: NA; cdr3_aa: CASSQRLASGRDEQYF; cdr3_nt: TGTGCCAGCAGCCAAAGGCTCGCTAGCGGCCGTGACGAGCAGTACTTC
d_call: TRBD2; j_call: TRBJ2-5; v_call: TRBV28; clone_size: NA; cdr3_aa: CASSLLAGGKETQYF; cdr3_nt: TGTGCCAGCAGTCTATTAGCGGGAGGGAAAGAGACCCAGTACTTC
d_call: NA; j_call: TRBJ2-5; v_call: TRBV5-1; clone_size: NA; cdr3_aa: CASSFRRATEETQYF; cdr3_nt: TGCGCCAGCAGCTTCAGGAGGGCTACGGAAGAGACCCAGTACTTC
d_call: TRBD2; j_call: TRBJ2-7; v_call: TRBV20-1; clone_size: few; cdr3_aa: CSARDWTSGQPEQYF; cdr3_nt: TGCAGTGCTAGAGATTGGACTAGCGGTCAACCCGAGCAGTACTTC
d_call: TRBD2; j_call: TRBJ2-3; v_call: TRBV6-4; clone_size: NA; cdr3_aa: CASSDSETSGGADAQYF; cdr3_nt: TGTGCCAGCAGTGACTCGGAGACTAGCGGGGGGGCAGATGCGCAGTATTTT
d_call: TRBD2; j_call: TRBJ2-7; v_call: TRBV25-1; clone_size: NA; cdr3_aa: CASSEAGGPLEQYF; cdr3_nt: TGTGCCAGCAGTGAAGCGGGAGGGCCGCTCGAGCAGTACTTC
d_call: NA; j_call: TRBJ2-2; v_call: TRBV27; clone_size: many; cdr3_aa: CASSPRGGELFF; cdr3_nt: TGTGCCAGCAGTCCGAGAGGGGGGGAGCTGTTTTTT
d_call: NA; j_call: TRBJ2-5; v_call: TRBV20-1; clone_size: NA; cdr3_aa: CSARDLPGLEGETQYF; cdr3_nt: TGCAGTGCTAGAGATCTCCCGGGGCTAGAGGGAGAGACCCAGTACTTC
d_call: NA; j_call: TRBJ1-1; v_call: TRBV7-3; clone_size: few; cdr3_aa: CASSPLHREGTEAFF; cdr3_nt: TGTGCCAGCAGCCCCCTCCACAGGGAGGGCACTGAAGCTTTCTTT
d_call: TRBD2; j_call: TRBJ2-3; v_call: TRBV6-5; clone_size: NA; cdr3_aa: CASSILAGSADTQYF; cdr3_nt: TGTGCCAGCAGTATACTAGCGGGGAGCGCAGATACGCAGTATTTT
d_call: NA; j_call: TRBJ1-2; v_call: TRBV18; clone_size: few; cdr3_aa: CASSPLGLTDGYTF; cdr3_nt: TGTGCCAGCTCACCACTCGGTCTTACGGATGGCTACACCTTC
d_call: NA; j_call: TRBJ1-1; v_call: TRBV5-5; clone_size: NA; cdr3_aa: CASSLRTMNTEAFF; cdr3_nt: TGTGCCAGCAGCTTGAGGACAATGAACACTGAAGCTTTCTTT
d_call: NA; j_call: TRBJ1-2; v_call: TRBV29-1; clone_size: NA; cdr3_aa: CSVDQGSYGYTF; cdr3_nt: TGCAGCGTTGACCAGGGATCCTATGGCTACACCTTC
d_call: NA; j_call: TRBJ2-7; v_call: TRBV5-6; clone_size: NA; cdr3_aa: CASSLTAMRLEYEQYF; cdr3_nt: TGTGCCAGCAGCTTGACCGCGATGCGACTTGAGTACGAGCAGTACTTC
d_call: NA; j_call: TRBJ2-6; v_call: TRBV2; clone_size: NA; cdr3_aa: CASLGANVLTF; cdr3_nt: TGTGCCAGCCTAGGGGCCAACGTCCTGACTTTC
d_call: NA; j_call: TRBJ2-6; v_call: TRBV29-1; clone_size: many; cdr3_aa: CSVAGSGANVLTF; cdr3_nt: TGCAGCGTTGCTGGCTCTGGGGCCAACGTCCTGACTTTC
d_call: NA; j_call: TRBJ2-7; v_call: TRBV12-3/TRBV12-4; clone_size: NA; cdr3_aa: CASSPTTQEAQYF; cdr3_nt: TGTGCCAGCAGTCCAACAACCCAAGAGGCCCAGTACTTC
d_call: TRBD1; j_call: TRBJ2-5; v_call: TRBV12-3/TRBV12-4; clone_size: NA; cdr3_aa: CASSQTGGLTETQYF; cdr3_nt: TGTGCCAGCAGTCAGACAGGGGGCCTGACGGAGACCCAGTACTTC
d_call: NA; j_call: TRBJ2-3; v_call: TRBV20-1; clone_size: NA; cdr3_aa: CSAFNGGGADTQYF; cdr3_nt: TGCAGTGCTTTTAACGGGGGCGGCGCAGATACGCAGTATTTT
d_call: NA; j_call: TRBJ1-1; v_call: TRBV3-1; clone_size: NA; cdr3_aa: CASSPGFSNTEAFF; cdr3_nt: TGTGCCAGCAGCCCCGGATTTTCTAACACTGAAGCTTTCTTT
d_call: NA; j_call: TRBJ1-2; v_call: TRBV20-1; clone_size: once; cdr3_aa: CSARDPGQPLVYGYTF; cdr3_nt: TGCAGTGCTAGAGATCCAGGACAGCCCTTGGTCTATGGCTACACCTTC
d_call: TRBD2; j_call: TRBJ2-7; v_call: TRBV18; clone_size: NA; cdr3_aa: CASSPPLAGGSYEQYF; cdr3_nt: TGTGCCAGCTCACCACCATTAGCGGGAGGGAGCTACGAGCAGTACTTC
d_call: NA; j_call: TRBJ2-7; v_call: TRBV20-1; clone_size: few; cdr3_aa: CSARGSSYEQYF; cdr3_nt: TGCAGTGCTAGGGGCAGCTCCTACGAGCAGTACTTC
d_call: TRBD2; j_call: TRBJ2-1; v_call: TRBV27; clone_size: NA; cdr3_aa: CASSALSGGGEQFF; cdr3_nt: TGTGCCAGCAGTGCCCTCTCCGGGGGGGGTGAGCAGTTCTTC
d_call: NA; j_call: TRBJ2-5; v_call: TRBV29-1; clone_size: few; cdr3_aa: CSVVEGVKETQYF; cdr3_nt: TGCAGCGTTGTGGAGGGGGTGAAAGAGACCCAGTACTTC
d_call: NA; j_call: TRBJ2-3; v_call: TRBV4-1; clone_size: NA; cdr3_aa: CASSQDSTSGTSTDTQYF; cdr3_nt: TGCGCCAGCAGCCAAGATTCGACTTCCGGGACTAGCACAGATACGCAGTATTTT
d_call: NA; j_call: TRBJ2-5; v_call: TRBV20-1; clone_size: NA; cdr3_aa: CSARALETEETQYF; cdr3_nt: TGCAGTGCTAGAGCGTTGGAGACAGAAGAGACCCAGTACTTC
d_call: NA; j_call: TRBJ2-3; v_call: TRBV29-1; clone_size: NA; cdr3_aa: CSGGGYSTDTQYF; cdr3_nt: TGCAGCGGTGGCGGATACTCCACAGATACGCAGTATTTT
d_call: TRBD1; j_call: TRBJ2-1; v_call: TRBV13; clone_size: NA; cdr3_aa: CASSSGQPAYNEQFF; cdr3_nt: TGTGCCAGCAGCTCGGGACAGCCAGCATACAATGAGCAGTTCTTC
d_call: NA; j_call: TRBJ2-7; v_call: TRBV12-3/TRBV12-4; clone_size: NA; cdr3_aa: CATARQETYEQYF; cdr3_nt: TGTGCCACCGCCCGACAGGAAACCTACGAGCAGTACTTC
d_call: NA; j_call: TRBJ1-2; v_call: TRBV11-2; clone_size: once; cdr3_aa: CASSPGGWYGYTF; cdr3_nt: TGTGCCAGCAGCCCTGGGGGGTGGTATGGCTACACCTTC
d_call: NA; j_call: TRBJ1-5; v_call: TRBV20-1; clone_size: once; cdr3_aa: CSGMGRGDGPQHF; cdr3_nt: TGCAGTGGAATGGGGCGCGGTGATGGGCCCCAGCATTTT
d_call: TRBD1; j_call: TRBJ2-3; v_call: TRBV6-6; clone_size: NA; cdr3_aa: CASSFRTGRAVDTQYF; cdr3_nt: TGTGCCAGCAGTTTCCGGACAGGGCGTGCCGTGGATACGCAGTATTTT
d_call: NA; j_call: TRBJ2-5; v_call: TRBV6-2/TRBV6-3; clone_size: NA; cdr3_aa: CASKTGQVQETQYF; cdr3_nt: TGTGCCAGCAAGACTGGACAAGTCCAAGAGACCCAGTACTTC
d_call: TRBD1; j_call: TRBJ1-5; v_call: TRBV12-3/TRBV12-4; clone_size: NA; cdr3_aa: CASTIQGGNQPQHF; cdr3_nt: TGTGCCAGCACTATACAGGGGGGAAATCAGCCCCAGCATTTT
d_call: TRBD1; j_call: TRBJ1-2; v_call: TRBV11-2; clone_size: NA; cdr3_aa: CASSFRGQGDGYTF; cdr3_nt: TGTGCCAGCAGCTTTAGGGGACAGGGGGATGGCTACACCTTC
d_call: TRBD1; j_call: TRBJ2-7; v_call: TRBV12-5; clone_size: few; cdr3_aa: CASGLVRPDRGYEQYF; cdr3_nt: TGTGCTAGTGGTTTGGTACGCCCGGACAGGGGCTACGAGCAGTACTTC